This T cell receptor beta chain was found in a study of blood T cells in healthy people across ages. As regards this clonotype: Its antigen is as yet unknown.

Study-wide findings and caveats: Older individuals had lower TCR beta diversity per million T cells (the decline was roughly linear).

Germline CDR1 is SGHDN and CDR2 is FVKESK. The CDR3 has 15 amino acids. V shed 2 bases, J shed 4 bases, and the junction held 5 bases outside the gene matches. With a J-beta primer mix and a sample-barcoded 5' primer, a second PCR ran about 6 to 11 cycles. TCRdb reprocessed the 5' RACE reads via MiXCR and lists one record per CDR3 protein. The repertoire has some 710,000 distinct CDR3 sequences, 20% to 25% of them found once; the top ten carry about 22%. The specimen was blood. This clonotype was obtained from a man aged 65 to 85 in good health. The V call is TRBV14, the J call TRBJ1-3; TRBD1 matches 7 bases. This chain's CDR3 is CASSQQQGRGNTIYF. The CDR3 bases are TGTGCCAGCAGCCAACAACAGGGGAGGGGAAACACCATATATTTT.